This T cell receptor (beta chain) is from a study of blood T cell repertoires in COVID-19. The repertoire was sequenced with immunoSEQ multiplex PCR; TCRdb's copy has only in-frame clones and lacks some. The repertoire holds fewer than 300,000 clones, with roughly 90% as singletons. CDR3 length equals 14 residues. CDR1 and CDR2 from the germline V gene are SGHNT and YENEEA. V was cut by 2 bases and J by 2 bases, with 8 bases left in between. Enrollment of patients from Seattle took place during active infection, with longitudinal follow-up. This chain links TRBV11-3 with TRBJ2-3, with a tentative D call TRBD1 (5 bases). This TCR came from a woman aged 25-40 years with COVID-19, enrolled during active disease. The sample taken for sequencing was peripheral blood. The CDR3 nucleotides read TGTGCCAGCAGCTTACAAGGACACACAGATACGCAGTATTTT. Protein product: CASSLQGHTDTQYF.